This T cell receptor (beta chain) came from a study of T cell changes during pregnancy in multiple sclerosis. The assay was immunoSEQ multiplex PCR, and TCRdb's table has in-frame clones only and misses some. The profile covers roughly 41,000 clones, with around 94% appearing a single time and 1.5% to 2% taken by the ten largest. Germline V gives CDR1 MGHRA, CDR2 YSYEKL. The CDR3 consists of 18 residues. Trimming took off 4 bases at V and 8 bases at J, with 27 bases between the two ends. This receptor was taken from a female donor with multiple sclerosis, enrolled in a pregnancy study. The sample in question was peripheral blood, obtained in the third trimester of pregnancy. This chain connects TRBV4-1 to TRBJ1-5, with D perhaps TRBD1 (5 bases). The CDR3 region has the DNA TGCGCCAGCAGCCCCCTTGACAGTAGGCAGACGAAGATCGAGCCCCAGCATTTT. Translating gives CASSPLDSRQTKIEPQHF.